The 23 T cell receptor beta chains below come from one sample, sequenced in a study of T cell clusters in autoimmune cytopenias. TRB was amplified by touch-down multiplex PCR, primer pools A and B combined. TCRdb reprocessed the multiplex PCR reads, keeping one entry per CDR3 protein, no DNA. This repertoire includes some 510 distinct CDR3 sequences. Some 34,000 genome equivalents of blood DNA were amplified for TRB. Sequencing was carried out using peripheral blood. Receptor source: a human donor with an autoimmune cytopenia or autoimmune hepatitis (not recorded which).

Here the CDR3 reads CASSLDRGYGYTF. The chain couples TRBV5-5 to TRBJ1-2; TCRdb lists TRBD1, though no DNA is available to test this call. Germline V gene lookup returns CDR1 SGHKS and CDR2 YYEKEE (reference sequence). The CDR3 is made up of 13 amino acids.

The V gene is TRBV5-1, the J gene TRBJ1-1. CDR3 length: 14 amino acids. CDR1 is SGHRS and CDR2 is YFSETQ in the germline V gene. CDR3 sequence reads: CASTANILNTEAFF.

In terms of frequency, this clonotype is medium-sized (0.01 to 0.1%). The rearrangement links TRBV10-2 to TRBJ2-7; TCRdb selects TRBD2, and the lack of DNA leaves this call unchecked. CDR1 and CDR2 (germline): WSHSY, SAAADI. The CDR3 has 13 amino acids. CDR3: CASSLQFAYEQYF.

This clonotype ranks as medium-sized in terms of frequency. This sequence joins TRBV7-2 and TRBJ2-3; with no DNA, the TCRdb D assignment of TRBD1 cannot be verified. The germline CDR1 and CDR2 sequences are SGHTA and FQGNSA. The CDR3 runs to 12 residues. CDR3 in amino acids: CASSFQGSTQYF.

Considering frequency, this clonotype is medium-sized. This chain joins TRBV27 and TRBJ2-3; no DNA is available, so the TRBD1 call from TCRdb remains unchecked. This CDR3 contains 15 residues. Germline V gene lookup returns CDR1 MNHEY and CDR2 SMNVEV (reference sequence). The CDR3 sequence is CASSPDLGGGDTQYF.

Measured by frequency, this clonotype is medium-sized (0.01 to 0.1%). V is TRBV5-5 and J is TRBJ2-1; with no DNA, the TCRdb D assignment of TRBD1 cannot be verified. Per the germline V gene, CDR1 is SGHKS and CDR2 is YYEKEE (reference sequence). The CDR3 is made up of 14 amino acids. CDR3 protein: CASSPPTLFNEQFF.

Measured by frequency, this clonotype is large. The rearrangement joins TRBV20-1 to TRBJ2-3; TCRdb indicates TRBD2, and absent DNA this call remains unverified. The CDR3 covers 17 residues. Germline V gene lookup returns CDR1 DFQATT and CDR2 SNEGSKA (reference sequence). The CDR3 loop reads CSARGEVAGGTTDTQYF.

By frequency, this clonotype registers medium-sized (0.01 to 0.1%). The V call is TRBV6-5, the J call TRBJ1-1; TCRdb lists TRBD1, though no DNA is available to test this call. The germline V gene encodes CDR1 MNHEY and CDR2 SVGAGI. The CDR3 runs 16 residues. The CDR3 reads CASRWPGQGADTEAFF.

This clonotype is labeled medium-sized based on frequency. The chain couples TRBV27 to TRBJ1-2; TCRdb names TRBD1, which stays unverified in the absence of DNA. Germline assignment: CDR1 MNHEY and CDR2 SMNVEV (reference sequence). This CDR3 is built from 14 residues. CDR3 residues: CASSFNIQGYGYTF.

This clonotype counts as medium-sized by frequency. The chain employs TRBV24-1 and TRBJ1-5; there is no DNA to check the TCRdb D call of TRBD1. Germline CDR1 and CDR2: KGHDR and SFDVKD. The CDR3 spans 17 residues. The CDR3 sequence is CATSEGVGGSRDQPQHF.

This clonotype counts as medium-sized by frequency. The chain combines TRBV20-1 with TRBJ2-3; the D call of TRBD2 rests on TCRdb alone, since no DNA is present to check it. The CDR3 runs 14 residues. CDR1 and CDR2 (germline): DFQATT, SNEGSKA (reference sequence). CDR3 protein: CSAKTSLGTDTQYF.

This clonotype registers medium-sized (0.01 to 0.1%) by frequency. The gene calls are TRBV12-3 or TRBV12-4 and TRBJ1-1; TCRdb selects TRBD1, and the lack of DNA leaves this call unchecked. CDR3 length: 13 residues. The CDR3 loop reads CASSLGANTEAFF.

Frequency places this clonotype as medium-sized. This chain joins TRBV30 and TRBJ1-4. Per germline, CDR1 GTSNPN and CDR2 SVGIG (reference sequence). CDR3 length: 13 amino acids. CDR3 amino acids: CAFNREGGEKLFF.

This clonotype shows up as medium-sized by frequency. This sequence joins TRBV12-3 or TRBV12-4 and TRBJ1-5. The CDR3 is 12 residues long. The CDR3 is CASSLPVGPQHF.

The rearrangement links TRBV6-5 to TRBJ1-6; TCRdb reports TRBD1, a call that lacks DNA to check it against. The CDR3 loop spans 15 amino acids. Germline V lookup: CDR1 MNHEY, CDR2 SVGAGI. The chain's CDR3 is CASRYGRDTNLPLHF.

The chain employs TRBV6-4 and TRBJ2-7; there is no DNA to check the TCRdb D call of TRBD2. The CDR3 has 16 residues. Germline V CDR1 and CDR2: MRHNA, SNTAGT. The CDR3 loop is CASSFQPGLAGIEQYF.

Judged by frequency, this clonotype is large. This rearrangement joins TRBV10-3 to TRBJ1-3; TCRdb reports TRBD1, a call that lacks DNA to check it against. Germline CDR1 is ENHRY and CDR2 is SYGVKD. CDR3 length equals 15 residues. CDR3 sequence reads: CAISARDRSGNTIYF.

This clonotype ranks as medium-sized in terms of frequency. The chain carries TRBV19 and TRBJ2-1; there is no DNA to check the TCRdb D call of TRBD1. CDR1 LNHDA and CDR2 SQIVND come from the germline V gene (reference sequence). This CDR3 is 15 amino acids long. CDR3: CASSIASGQGYEQFF.

Measured by frequency, this clonotype is medium-sized. The rearrangement uses TRBV7-6 and TRBJ2-2; with no DNA, the TCRdb D assignment of TRBD1 cannot be verified. This CDR3 contains 15 residues. Germline CDR1 and CDR2: SGHVS and FNYEAQ. The CDR3 spells CASSRWQGNTGELFF.

V is TRBV11-2 and J is TRBJ1-1; with no DNA, the TCRdb D assignment of TRBD1 cannot be verified. In germline, CDR1 is SGHAT, CDR2 FQNNGV. The CDR3 has 12 residues. The CDR3 here is CASSSTGTEAFF.

This clonotype shows up as medium-sized by frequency. CDR3 region: CATGGDRDNQPQHF. This chain uses TRBV10-3 with TRBJ1-5; TCRdb's D call of TRBD1 is untestable without DNA. Per germline, CDR1 ENHRY and CDR2 SYGVKD. This CDR3 comprises 14 residues.

The rearrangement joins TRBV29-1 to TRBJ2-5; TCRdb designates TRBD2, a call that cannot be tested without DNA. The germline CDR1 and CDR2 sequences are SQVTM and ANQGSEA. The length of the CDR3 is 15 residues. CDR3 sequence: CSVFTGGGYQETQYF.

Judged by frequency, this clonotype is large. This chain connects TRBV6-2 or TRBV6-3 to TRBJ2-7; the TCRdb D gene call, TRBD1, has no DNA to confirm it. The V gene's germline CDR1 is MNHEY and CDR2 SVGEGT. The CDR3 has 15 residues. CDR3 region: CASSYPDGASYEQYF.